This T cell receptor (beta chain) was identified in a study of T cell repertoires in cytomegalovirus infection (dated by TCRdb to the late 2010s). Regarding the complete study: Alongside well-studied HLA-B-restricted epitopes, the peptide stimulations were aimed at recently identified HLA-C-restricted CMV epitopes, whose presentation resists viral immunomodulation. Donor HLA type was relevant to the analysis, because carriage of CMV infection together with the matching HLA type was indicated by public TCR beta signatures. Here is what the overall study found, with its caveats: In the ex vivo response, HLA-C-restricted CMV-specific TCR beta clonotypes were dominant, and in two of eight donors the single most frequent clonotype came from this HLA-C-restricted group. Carriers of CMV infection plus the relevant HLA type were discriminated by the cumulative frequency of public TCR beta family members in the study cohort and in an independent approximately 340-donor cohort.

The treatment or condition label for this specimen denotes: in vitro stimulation with specific CMV peptide epitopes to enrich CMV-specific T cells. Its CDR3 holds 14 amino acids, cysteine through phenylalanine. The CDR3 DNA has 42 bases and is translated from base 1. V is pared back by 0 bases and J by 6 bases, with 13 bases lying between the germline termini. The germline V gene sets CDR1 to SGDLS and CDR2 to YYNGEE. The listed sequencing device is Illumina HiSeq 1500. TCRdb ran its own pipeline on the public reads, namely fastp trimming at Q25 and MiXCR clone calling, and kept in-frame beta chains. Rows with one shared CDR3 protein collapse into an entry with the most common genes and DNA. Counted in this sample were hundreds of thousands of distinct CDR3 sequences; around 31% of them appeared once. About 20% of the sample goes to the ten largest clones. About this clonotype itself: Its target antigen remains unknown. No base qualities exist here, and no much larger clone lies one base off it.

Sequences were derived from cultured PBMCs, sampled from culture after CMV antigen stimulation. The sequence derives from a human donor in good health (CMV status not recorded). Some clones in this sample may be carry-over from other donors' samples. The rearrangement combines TRBV9 with TRBJ2-7, with TRBD2 as a weak D call on 6 bases. CDR3 reads: CASSVVTSGGEQYF. Read as DNA, the sequence is TGTGCCAGCAGCGTAGTAACCTCCGGGGGCGAGCAGTACTTC.